Sequencing of this T cell receptor beta chain was carried out in a study of CD8 T cells in Susac syndrome (dated by TCRdb to the late 2010s). For the study in its entirety: Whether CD8+ T cell activation and differentiation in Susac syndrome was antigen driven was tested using repertoire sequencing. The research as a whole found: The study acknowledged that relatively few individuals were included in the TCR sequencing and HLA analysis.

A word on this clonotype: Its antigen is currently not known. There are no base qualities to consult, and no much larger clone falls within one base.

The CDR3 contains 14 residues, cysteine and phenylalanine counted. The sequence is cut down to CDR3 DNA, 42 bases in frame from base 1. The germline V gene supplies CDR1 LGHNA and CDR2 YNFKEQ. Relative to germline, V is 4 bases shorter and J is 5 bases shorter, with 15 bases between their ends. Peripheral blood CD8+ and CD4+ T cells from healthy donors, Susac syndrome patients and multiple sclerosis patients were profiled by high-throughput TCR beta sequencing. Healthy donors were age- and sex-matched controls. Bulk CD8+ and CD4+ T cells were purified by magnetic negative isolation, while CD8+ TEMRA cells were enriched using FACS. Blood was collected in EDTA tubes and processed within 24 hours, with PBMCs isolated through density gradient centrifugation. PBMCs intended for TCR sequencing were frozen in liquid nitrogen and were later thawed in a 37 degrees C water bath. The sorted or isolated CD4+, CD8+ and CD8+ TEMRA cells reached a purity of at least 90%.

RNA was extracted using the RNeasy kit, and roughly 0.5 to 1 microgram was reverse transcribed with random hexamers. The immunoSEQ multiplex PCR assay, which covers 54 Vbeta and 13 Jbeta segments, was used to amplify TCR beta CDR3 regions. Bias from PCR amplification was corrected by using a synthetic template baseline for primer optimization and for computational correction. Processing in the source paper ran as follows. Reads were annotated to V, D and J genes according to IMGT and were analyzed with immunoSEQ Analyzer, with only productive sequences retained. Clonality was computed as one minus Shannon entropy normalized by log2 of the number of productive unique sequences. For each patient and control, public and private clones were evaluated among the 100 most prevalent clones. Susac-specific clones were defined as absent from healthy and MS cohorts, around 980 published viral clones and other ImmuneACCESS disease sequences. TCRdb took the public reads, trimmed them with fastp at Q25, ran MiXCR for clone calling and kept in-frame beta chains. Each entry merges the rows of one CDR3 protein and shows their most common DNA and genes. The V and J calls, along with clone size, are taken from TCRdb and not from the paper's own processing. The sample has 100,000 to 150,000 distinct CDR3 sequences on record, around 95% of them singletons. The top ten clonotypes cover around 0.087% of the sample.

Sequencing was performed on CD4+ T cells from PBMCs. The rearranged chain carries TRBV4-2 and TRBJ2-7; the D gene is possibly TRBD1 or TRBD2, with 7 bases matching each. This TCR was sampled from a human donor in good health. The DNA sequence is given as TGTGCCAGCAGCCCGGGACTAACAGGGGACGAGCAGTACTTC. Translated, this gives CASSPGLTGDEQYF.